This T cell receptor beta chain is drawn from a study of technical replicates of blood from several donors (TCRdb year 2017). Library construction relied on the immunoSEQ multiplex PCR assay. TCRdb obtained this table from immuneACCESS and retained in-frame rearrangements with V and J assigned. These tables miss some clones; where compared with another copy, unresolved V genes account for less than half of the shortfall, and the remainder is unexplained. The table for this sample lists about 62,000 clones; 80% to 90% of them were counted only once. About 5.2% of the sample is in the top ten clones. Points on this clone: Its antigen is not yet known. There are no base qualities to consult, and no much larger clone falls within one base.

The receptor was isolated from a human donor in good health. Some clones in this sample may be carry-over from other donors' samples. Material: PBMCs.

The CDR3 amino acid sequence is: CASRRDRGTYGYTF. The DNA sequence follows: TGTGCCAGCAGACGTGACAGGGGTACCTATGGCTACACCTTC. The chain uses TRBV6-5 and TRBJ1-2; 8 central nucleotides agree with TRBD1. CDR1 MNHEY and CDR2 SVGAGI were looked up in the germline V gene. The V end gives up 6 bases and the J end 4 bases, leaving 7 bases in the junction not matched to a gene. Reading from cysteine to phenylalanine, the CDR3 counts 14 amino acids. Just the 42-base CDR3 DNA is kept, in frame starting at base 1.